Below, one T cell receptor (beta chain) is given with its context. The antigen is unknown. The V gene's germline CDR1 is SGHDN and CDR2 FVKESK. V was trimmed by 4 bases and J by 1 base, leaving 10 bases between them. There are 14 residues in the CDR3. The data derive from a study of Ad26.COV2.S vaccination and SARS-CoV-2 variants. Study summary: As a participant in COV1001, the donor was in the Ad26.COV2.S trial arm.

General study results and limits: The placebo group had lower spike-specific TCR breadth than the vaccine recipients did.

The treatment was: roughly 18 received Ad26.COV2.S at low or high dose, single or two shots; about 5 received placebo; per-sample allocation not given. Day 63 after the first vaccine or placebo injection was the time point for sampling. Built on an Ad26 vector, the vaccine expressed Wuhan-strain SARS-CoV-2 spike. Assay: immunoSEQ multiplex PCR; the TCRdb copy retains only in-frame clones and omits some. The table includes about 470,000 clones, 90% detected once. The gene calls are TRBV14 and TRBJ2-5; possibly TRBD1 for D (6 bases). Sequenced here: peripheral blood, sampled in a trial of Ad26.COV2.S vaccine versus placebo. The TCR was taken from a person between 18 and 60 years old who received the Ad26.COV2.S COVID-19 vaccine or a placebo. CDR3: CASSLDRSQETQYF. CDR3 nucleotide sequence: TGTGCCAGCAGCCTCGACAGGAGCCAAGAGACCCAGTACTTC.